This record concerns one T cell receptor (beta chain) sequence. Original processing notes: Estimated nucleated cell counts came from reference gene primer amplification. Profiling relied on immunoSEQ multiplex PCR, and the TCRdb table lists in-frame clones only, not all of them. For V, J and clone size, that table is used; D and trimming come from the DNA. This sample carries 95,000 to 110,000 clones, about 90% of them seen once, and the ten largest clones take about 6.3%. The sample comes from a study of blood T cell repertoires in COVID-19. Across the whole study: Some COVID-19 samples were acute and others convalescent; all came from the United States, Italy and Spain. The analysed material was cDNA or gDNA that came from T cells, B-cell-depleted T cells, or PBMCs.

Germline V gene lookup returns CDR1 SGHNT and CDR2 YYREEE (reference sequence). The CDR3 runs to 14 residues. Trimming cost V 3 bases and J 4 bases, with 12 bases left between them. The clonotype was recovered from a human donor in a cohort sampled during active COVID-19. The rearrangement links TRBV5-4 to TRBJ2-3; D call uncertain. The sequenced sample consisted of peripheral blood. The CDR3 DNA reads as TGTGCCAGCAGCTACAGACCCCGCGCAGATACGCAGTATTTT. This gives the protein CASSYRPRADTQYF.